The rows below give T cell receptor beta chains drawn from one sample of a study of high-grade serous ovarian cancer treatment subgroups. Measured with immunoSEQ multiplex PCR; TCRdb has only the in-frame clones, and not every one. The table has about 6,200 clones, about 81% seen once. Specimen: tumor tissue. These receptors were obtained from a human donor with high-grade serous ovarian cancer. Both conserved end residues are part of each CDR3. The size of a clone is reported for some rows only, either as once, few or many, or as a class for expanded clones.

>.|16|TRBJ1-2|TRBV28
CASSSRGRAVHYGYTF
>.|14|TRBJ2-7|TRBV2
CASSENRDSYEQYF
>.|10|TRBJ2-5|TRBV20-1
CSAGRETQYF
>.|14|TRBJ1-2|TRBV28
CATHLGQGGFGYTF
>.|13|TRBJ2-1|TRBV5-8
CASEWRGNNEQFF
>once|15|TRBJ1-1|TRBV9
CASSPQLRGGTEAFF
>once|14|TRBJ2-1|TRBV7-9
CASSRRTSGNEQFF
>.|14|TRBJ2-3|TRBV19
CASSIYTETDTQYF
>large|15|TRBJ1-4|TRBV29-1
CSVQRGGGTNEKLFF
>.|15|TRBJ2-5|TRBV28
CASSSPGRPTETQYF
>medium-sized|16|TRBJ2-7|TRBV30
CAWSGYAGTFSYEQYF
>.|15|TRBJ2-2|TRBV11-2
CASSLDRANTGELFF
>.|16|TRBJ1-2|TRBV4-2
CASSQKDRDPLYGYTF
>.|16|TRBJ2-3|TRBV7-8
CASSSGTSGPTDTQYF
>.|13|TRBJ1-1|TRBV27
CASSRTGAFEAFF
>few|16|TRBJ2-2|TRBV6-5
CASSYSRGGSGGELFF
>.|14|TRBJ2-7|TRBV5-4
CASSSSGTSLEQYF
>.|16|TRBJ1-2|TRBV5-8
CASSIAGQGFIYGYTF
>.|15|TRBJ2-1|TRBV28
CASSLPSSPPGEQFF
>.|16|TRBJ1-4|TRBV18
CASSPPGQGKEEKLFF
>.|13|TRBJ1-5|TRBV9
CASSVATGGPQHF
>.|14|TRBJ2-7|TRBV4-3
CASSQEQTDYEQYF
>.|13|TRBJ2-1|TRBV27
CASKSGLYNEQFF
>.|15|TRBJ2-1|TRBV28
CASSLPGLPSNEQFF